The next 25 T cell receptor beta chains were all read from a single sample in a study of T cell responses to AZD1222 COVID-19 vaccine. The table came from immunoSEQ multiplex PCR; TCRdb's copy has only in-frame clones and leaves some out. This sample carries 90,000 to 140,000 clones, 88% of them seen once, and the ten largest clones take less than 9.5%. The source material was peripheral blood, sampled on day 0 of AZD1222 vaccination. The source is an adult in good health.

The V gene is TRBV6-2 or TRBV6-3, the J gene TRBJ1-4, with TRBD1 as a possible D gene (5 bases). Trimming left V 6 bases short and J 0 bases short, with 20 bases between. This CDR3 has 18 residues. CDR1 MNHEY and CDR2 SVGEGT come from the germline V gene. CDR3 coding DNA: TGTGCCAGCAGCCTGGACATCTATAATCGGGCAACTAATGAAAAACTGTTTTTT. It specifies CASSLDIYNRATNEKLFF.

The chain carries TRBV9 and TRBJ1-2; D perhaps matches TRBD1 (5 bases). CDR1 is SGDLS and CDR2 is YYNGEE in the germline V gene. This CDR3 is 13 amino acids long. V gave up 7 bases and J gave up 4 bases, with 14 bases separating them. DNA of the CDR3: TGTGCCAGCTCGTTGGGGGGGATCTATGGCTACACCTTC. It specifies CASSLGGIYGYTF. The entire variable domain, with the rest obtained from reference TRBV9 and TRBJ1-2, is as follows: DSGVTQTPKHLITATGQRVTLRCSPRSGDLSVYWYQQSLDQGLQFLIQYYNGEERAKGNILERFSAQQFPDLHSELNLSSLELGDSALYFCASSLGGIYGYTFGSGTRLTVV.

The V and J genes are TRBV28 and TRBJ2-1; 16 positions match TRBD2. The CDR3 totals 17 residues. Germline V CDR1 and CDR2: MDHEN, SYDVKM. Trimming cost V 6 bases and J 7 bases; bases outside gene matches: 9. DNA for the CDR3: TGTGCCAGCAGCCGGGGACTAGCGGGAGGGCCGGGGAATGAGCAGTTCTTC. It is translated as CASSRGLAGGPGNEQFF. Full variable domain (missing parts from reference TRBV28 and TRBJ2-1): DVKVTQSSRYLVKRTGEKVFLECVQDMDHENMFWYRQDPGLGLRLIYFSYDVKMKEKGDIPEGYSVSREKKERFSLILESASTNQTSMYLCASSRGLAGGPGNEQFFGPGTRLTVL.

V and J are TRBV25-1 and TRBJ2-7; possibly TRBD2 for D (5 bases). The CDR3 extends over 15 amino acids. The germline CDR1 and CDR2 sequences are MGHDK and SYGVNS. V gave up 6 bases and J gave up 0 bases, with 15 bases separating them. CDR3 sequence reads: CASSNTGVSSYEQYF. CDR3 coding DNA: TGTGCCAGCAGCAACACCGGGGTGAGCTCCTACGAGCAGTACTTC.

This clone has more than one count but fewer than ten. The V gene is TRBV7-2, the J gene TRBJ2-1; no clear D gene. The CDR3 sequence is 16 residues long. Trimming took 5 bases from V and 1 from J, leaving 15 bases between them. CDR1 is SGHTA and CDR2 is FQGNSA in the germline V gene. CDR3 coding DNA: TGTGCCAGCAGCCCACCAAGTGGGCCTTCCTACAATGAGCAGTTCTTC. It codes for CASSPPSGPSYNEQFF.

The J gene is TRBJ2-4, the V gene TRBV18; 8 bases line up with TRBD2. Looked up from germline, CDR1 is KGHSH and CDR2 is LQKENI. CDR3 size: 14 residues. V trimming: 3 bases; J trimming: 9 bases; junction bases outside the gene matches: 7. In DNA form, the CDR3 reads TGTGCCAGCTCACCTGGGACTAGGTCTTCCATTCAGTACTTC. It specifies CASSPGTRSSIQYF.

The chain employs TRBV19 and TRBJ1-1; 9 bases fit TRBD1. This CDR3 spans 15 amino acids. Trimming took 1 base from V and 6 from J; bases not matched to a gene: 6. CDR1 and CDR2 from the germline V gene are LNHDA and SQIVND (reference sequence). The CDR3 DNA reads TGTGCCAGTAGTATAGTGTGGCGGACAGGGGCTGAAGCTTTCTTT. Protein: CASSIVWRTGAEAFF.

The CDR3 DNA is TGTGCCAGCAGCCCAGGGAGGGGGCGAAGCTCCTACAATGAGCAGTTCTTC. Protein sequence: CASSPGRGRSSYNEQFF. The rearrangement uses TRBV7-6 and TRBJ2-1; D may be TRBD1 or TRBD2 (7 bases each). Between the trimmed V and J ends, which lost 5 bases and 0 bases, there was a span of 17 bases. Germline V lookup: CDR1 SGHVS, CDR2 FNYEAQ. The CDR3 contains 17 residues.

The V call is TRBV28, the J call TRBJ2-2; TRBD2 matches at 10 bases. The V gene end was trimmed by 9 bases and the J gene end by 2 bases; junction bases not matched to a gene: 12. Germline CDR1 and CDR2: MDHEN and SYDVKM. The CDR3 consists of 17 residues. The CDR3 loop reads CASKRPGLAFNTGELFF. The DNA of the CDR3 is TGTGCCAGTAAGAGACCGGGACTAGCGTTTAACACCGGGGAGCTGTTTTTT.

The J gene is TRBJ2-2, the V gene TRBV7-9, with 8 bases fitting TRBD2. Germline trimming cut 7 bases from V and 2 bases from J; bases unmatched to any gene: 3. CDR3 length: 14 amino acids. CDR1 and CDR2 from the germline V gene are SEHNR and FQNEAQ (reference sequence). CDR3 bases: TGTGCCAGCACCGTAGCGGGAAACACCGGGGAGCTGTTTTTT. Protein sequence: CASTVAGNTGELFF.

In this sample, this clone turned up once. This rearrangement joins TRBV19 to TRBJ1-2; tentatively, D is TRBD1 (5 bases). The CDR3 contains 13 residues. V was clipped by 7 bases and J by 4 bases, with 13 bases between them. Per the germline V gene, CDR1 is LNHDA and CDR2 is SQIVND (reference sequence). The CDR3 protein is CASTTGTIYGYTF. DNA of the CDR3: TGTGCCAGTACCACCGGGACGATCTATGGCTACACCTTC.

The chain joins TRBV6-1 to TRBJ1-5; 8 bases are shared with TRBD1. The V gene end was trimmed by 2 bases and the J gene end by 5 bases; junction bases not matched to a gene: 5. In germline, CDR1 is MNHNS, CDR2 SASEGT. This CDR3 is 15 amino acids long. The CDR3 here is CASSEKDRDHQPQHF. CDR3 DNA: TGTGCCAGCAGTGAAAAGGACAGGGATCATCAGCCCCAGCATTTT.

This clone has just one count. The chain links TRBV20-1 to TRBJ1-1; D ambiguous. The CDR3 runs 14 residues. V dropped 3 bases and J dropped 2 bases, with 13 bases sitting between them. Germline CDR1 DFQATT, CDR2 SNEGSKA (reference sequence). CDR3 loop: CSASNPVFNTEAFF. The DNA for the CDR3 is TGCAGTGCTAGTAATCCGGTTTTTAACACTGAAGCTTTCTTT.

V usage is TRBV29-1 and J usage is TRBJ2-1; D ambiguous. V was shortened by 4 bases and J by 6 bases, with 10 bases between the two germline ends. Germline V CDR1 and CDR2: SQVTM, ANQGSEA. This CDR3 spans 12 amino acids. CDR3: CSVAPGRNEQFF. The CDR3 DNA reads as TGCAGCGTTGCGCCTGGCCGCAATGAGCAGTTCTTC.

This clone was seen a single time. The rearrangement uses TRBV1 and TRBJ1-2; TRBD1, the D gene given by the table, was not confirmed from the DNA. TRBV1 is a pseudogene segment. The CDR3 sequence is 15 residues long. CDR3 sequence (DNA): TGCACCAGCAGCCAAGCGTCAGCAGGGGGAGATGGCTACACCTTC. Protein sequence: CTSSQASAGGDGYTF.

This chain links TRBV7-2 with TRBJ2-5, with 8 nucleotides matching TRBD1. V trimming: 5 bases; J trimming: 5 bases; junction bases outside the gene matches: 13. This CDR3 has 16 amino acids. Germline CDR1 SGHTA, CDR2 FQGNSA. This chain's CDR3 is CASSGLRTGSVETQYF. CDR3 DNA sequence: TGTGCCAGCAGCGGGCTACGGACAGGGTCGGTGGAGACCCAGTACTTC.

The rearrangement uses TRBV30 and TRBJ1-6, with TRBD1 matching 7 bases. The trim removed 0 bases at V and 7 bases at J, leaving 3 bases unmatched. The CDR3 length is 14 residues. Germline CDR1 GTSNPN, CDR2 SVGIG (reference sequence). CDR3 protein: CAWSVRQGNSPLHF. The CDR3 DNA follows: TGTGCCTGGAGTGTACGACAGGGAAATTCACCCCTCCACTTT. Full variable domain (remainder filled in from reference TRBV30 and TRBJ1-6): SQTIHQWPATLVQPVGSPLSLECTVEGTSNPNLYWYRQAAGRGLQLLFYSVGIGQISSEVPQNLSASRPQDRQFILSSKKLLLSDSGFYLCAWSVRQGNSPLHFGNGTRLTVT.

The chain employs TRBV30 and TRBJ1-3; D might be TRBD1 (5 bases). This CDR3 comprises 14 residues. The germline V gene has CDR1 GTSNPN and CDR2 SVGIG (reference sequence). The ends were cut back, 7 bases at V and 0 bases at J, with 13 bases in the middle. This CDR3 is CASGQGDSGNTIYF. For the CDR3, the DNA is TGTGCCTCTGGGCAGGGAGACTCTGGAAACACCATATATTTT.

About this clone itself: The junction differs from germline at one of its ends, possibly a read error. The chain recombines TRBV7-7 with TRBJ2-5, with TRBD1 matching over 10 bases. The CDR3 contains 15 residues. Germline V lookup: CDR1 SSHAT, CDR2 FNYEAQ (reference sequence). The CDR3 is CASSYQTGGWETQYF. The DNA for the CDR3 is TGTGCTAGCAGCTACCAGACAGGGGGCTGGGAGACCCAGTACTTC.

This chain joins TRBV5-4 and TRBJ2-1; no definite D call. The CDR3 totals 12 residues. V gave up 2 bases and J gave up 5 bases, with 5 bases separating them. Germline CDR1 is SGHNT and CDR2 is YYREEE (reference sequence). The CDR3 is CASSFGNNEQFF. The DNA for the CDR3 is TGTGCCAGCAGCTTTGGGAACAATGAGCAGTTCTTC. Complete variable domain (other parts from reference TRBV5-4 and TRBJ2-1): ETGVTQSPTHLIKTRGQQVTLRCSSQSGHNTVSWYQQALGQGPQFIFQYYREEENGRGNFPPRFSGLQFPNYSSELNVNALELDDSALYLCASSFGNNEQFFGPGTRLTVL.

The J gene is TRBJ1-3, the V gene TRBV30, with TRBD1 identical over 7 bases. CDR1 is GTSNPN and CDR2 is SVGIG in the germline V gene (reference sequence). V lost 5 bases and J lost 4; bases outside the gene matches: 11. This CDR3 spans 15 amino acids. Here the CDR3 reads CAWSGQDRYGNTIYF. DNA of the CDR3: TGTGCCTGGTCCGGACAGGACCGTTACGGAAACACCATATATTTT.

Only a few counts were recorded for this clone. At the DNA level, this CDR3 is encoded by other sequences in the same sample as well. The V and J genes are TRBV7-9 and TRBJ1-3; D gene uncertain. Germline V gene data show CDR1 as SEHNR and CDR2 as FQNEAQ (reference sequence). The CDR3 has 13 residues. Between the trimmed V and J ends, which lost 3 bases and 2 bases, there was a span of 5 bases. The CDR3 is CASSLGAGNTIYF. In nucleotides, the CDR3 is TGTGCCAGCAGCTTGGGCGCTGGAAACACCATATATTTT.

This chain joins TRBV2 and TRBJ1-4; a possible D gene is TRBD1 (5 bases). Germline V gene data show CDR1 as SNHLY and CDR2 as FYNNEI. The CDR3 is made up of 14 amino acids. The ends were cut back, 6 bases at V and 0 bases at J, with 8 bases in the middle. Here the CDR3 DNA reads TGTGCCAGCAGAGACAGTGCAACTAATGAAAAACTGTTTTTT. Translation gives CASRDSATNEKLFF.

In this sample, this clone turned up once. V gene TRBV11-2 combines with J gene TRBJ2-1; D is perhaps TRBD2 (5 bases). Trimming took off 0 bases at V and 3 bases at J, with 6 bases between the two ends. CDR1 is SGHAT and CDR2 is FQNNGV in the germline V gene. The CDR3 has 14 residues. The CDR3 DNA reads TGTGCCAGCAGCTTAGACGGGAACTACAATGAGCAGTTCTTC. Translated: CASSLDGNYNEQFF.

This chain links TRBV7-2 with TRBJ2-2; 15 bases map to TRBD2. The germline CDR1 and CDR2 sequences are SGHTA and FQGNSA. CDR3 length: 15 amino acids. The ends lost 5 bases at V and 6 bases at J; junction bases unmatched: 1. CDR3 residues: CASSGLAGGAGELFF. Here the CDR3 DNA reads TGTGCCAGCAGCGGACTAGCGGGAGGGGCCGGGGAGCTGTTTTTT.